Each of the 2 T cell receptor beta chains below was sequenced from the same sample in a study of neurological immune-mediated disorders. TCRdb reprocessed the 5' RACE reads via MiXCR and lists one record per CDR3 protein. The sample has tens of thousands of distinct CDR3 sequences, 10% seen once. Sequencing used PBMCs. The receptors were sampled from a woman aged 40 to 50 with HTLV-1-associated myelopathy (HAM/TSP).

With respect to this clonotype: A read error may explain this, as a much larger clone is one base away. The rearrangement joins TRBV4-3 to TRBJ1-2; possible D gene TRBD1, 5 bases. Trimming removed 3 bases at V and 7 bases at J, with 9 bases between. Germline values: CDR1 LGHNA, CDR2 YSLEER. There are 12 residues in the CDR3. This CDR3 reads CASSQDKGGYTF. CDR3 nucleotides: TGCGCCAGCAGCCAGGACAAGGGTGGCTACACCTTC.

The sample holds many counts of this clonotype. This sequence joins TRBV14 and TRBJ2-1; D perhaps matches TRBD1 (5 bases). Germline CDR1 and CDR2: SGHDN and FVKESK. The CDR3 runs to 13 residues. V lost 1 base and J 12 bases, leaving 13 bases between the germline ends. As DNA, the CDR3 is TGTGCCAGCAGCCAAGGGATAGCAAGGGGGCAGTTCTTC. This translates into CASSQGIARGQFF.